This passage covers 11 T cell receptor beta chains from one sample sequenced in a study of blood T cell repertoires in COVID-19. Generated by immunoSEQ multiplex PCR, the TCRdb table keeps only in-frame clones and is missing some. The table shows 25,000 to 30,000 clones, with 80% to 90% occurring only once. Sequenced: peripheral blood. The receptors were sampled from a man in his sixties with acute or convalescent COVID-19.

A note on this clone: Because the CDR3's place on the DNA is in doubt, the DNA is left out and the CDR3 is given as listed by TCRdb. V is TRBV21-1 and J is TRBJ1-5; the D call of TRBD1 is as the table states it, not checked on the DNA. TRBV21-1 is tagged as a pseudogene. Inclusive of both ends, the CDR3 amounts to 21 amino acids. This CDR3 reads CASSTFTEQGLEYFCNQPQHF.

The V and J genes are TRBV28 and TRBJ1-1; 11 bases fit TRBD1. V lost 4 bases to trimming and J lost 4 bases; unmatched junction nucleotides: 2. This CDR3 has 14 amino acids. Germline lookup yields CDR1 MDHEN and CDR2 SYDVKM. Written as DNA, the CDR3 is TGTGCCAGCAGTTCGGGGACAGGGGGCACTGAAGCTTTCTTT. Translated: CASSSGTGGTEAFF.

The chain couples TRBV7-2 to TRBJ2-3; TRBD2 agrees at 8 bases. This CDR3 has 16 residues. Germline V gives CDR1 SGHTA, CDR2 FQGNSA. V shed 3 bases and J 5 bases; nucleotides not matched to a gene: 10. The chain's CDR3 is CASSLGGGLVKDTQYF. CDR3 nucleotides: TGTGCCAGCAGCTTGGGAGGGGGACTAGTTAAAGATACGCAGTATTTT.

The chain uses TRBV6-5 and TRBJ2-6; D not resolved. V lost 4 bases, J lost 1 base, and 11 bases lay in between. The CDR3 has 16 residues. Germline V gene lookup returns CDR1 MNHEY and CDR2 SVGAGI. CDR3 sequence: CASSSRHVSGANVLTF. The CDR3 DNA is TGTGCCAGCAGTTCCAGACACGTTTCTGGGGCCAACGTCCTGACTTTC.

This clone was seen a handful of times. This rearrangement joins TRBV6-2 or TRBV6-3 to TRBJ2-1; 7 positions match TRBD1. Germline V CDR1 and CDR2: MNHEY, SVGEGT. CDR3 length: 16 amino acids. V was pared by 5 bases and J by 7 bases, with 14 bases of the junction left unmatched. The CDR3 loop is CASSQGGQTRRNEQFF. DNA for the CDR3: TGTGCCAGCAGTCAAGGGGGACAGACCAGACGTAATGAGCAGTTCTTC.

The gene calls are TRBV3-1 (or the pseudogene TRBV3-2) and TRBJ2-5, with a weak D call TRBD1 (5 bases). Germline loops: CDR1 LGHDT, CDR2 YNNKEL (reference sequence). The CDR3 covers 14 residues. V was trimmed by 6 bases and J by 1 base, leaving 12 bases between them. This chain's CDR3 is CASRHTGGQETQYF. Here the CDR3 DNA reads TGTGCCAGCAGACACACAGGTGGCCAAGAGACCCAGTACTTC.

The chain employs TRBV7-9 and TRBJ2-4, with 10 bases identical to TRBD1. Losses at the gene ends were 6 bases for V and 8 bases for J; bases not matched to a gene: 10. The length of the CDR3 is 15 residues. Germline V lookup: CDR1 SEHNR, CDR2 FQNEAQ (reference sequence). The CDR3 is CASSPGQGIFDIQYF. For the CDR3, the DNA is TGTGCCAGCAGTCCGGGACAGGGGATATTCGACATTCAGTACTTC.

V gene TRBV19 combines with J gene TRBJ1-1; 11 positions match TRBD1. CDR1 and CDR2 from the germline V gene are LNHDA and SQIVND (reference sequence). V gave up 6 bases and J gave up 4 bases; unmatched junction bases: 13. The CDR3 has 17 amino acids. The CDR3 bases are TGTGCCAGTAGACAAGCGATGGACAGGGGGCGGGGCACTGAAGCTTTCTTT. Translated: CASRQAMDRGRGTEAFF.

V gene TRBV1 combines with J gene TRBJ2-2; the table assigns TRBD2, which was not confirmed against the DNA. TRBV1 is noted as a pseudogene. The CDR3 totals 16 residues. CDR3 protein: CTSSRGRGWNTGELFF. The CDR3 nucleotides read TGCACCAGCAGCCGAGGGAGGGGATGGAACACCGGGGAGCTGTTTTTT.

The V gene is TRBV5-4, the J gene TRBJ1-2; the D is unclear. Germline-derived CDR1 and CDR2 are SGHNT and YYREEE (reference sequence). The CDR3 runs to 14 residues. Trimming cost V 5 bases and J 0 bases, with 11 bases left between them. CDR3 DNA: TGTGCCAGCAGTTTTGACACCACTAACTATGGCTACACCTTC. Translating gives CASSFDTTNYGYTF.

The genes are TRBV5-1 and TRBJ2-7, with 8 positions matching TRBD1. Germline V gives CDR1 SGHRS, CDR2 YFSETQ. This CDR3 region has 14 residues. The ends lost 0 bases at V and 5 bases at J; junction bases unmatched: 4. The CDR3 loop reads CASSLGQGADEQYF. The CDR3 DNA follows: TGCGCCAGCAGCTTGGGTCAGGGGGCCGACGAGCAGTACTTC. Supplemented by reference TRBV5-1 and TRBJ2-7, the full variable domain reads KAGVTQTPRYLIKTRGQQVTLSCSPISGHRSVSWYQQTPGQGLQFLFEYFSETQRNKGNFPGRFSGRQFSNSRSEMNVSTLELGDSALYLCASSLGQGADEQYFGPGTRLTVT.